This T cell receptor (beta chain) was recorded in a study of blood T cell repertoires in COVID-19. Clones were sequenced by immunoSEQ multiplex PCR, and TCRdb holds only the in-frame ones, with some missing. The table has about 190,000 clones, less than 85% seen once; the top ten hold around 12%. Germline CDR1 and CDR2: LNHNV and YYDKDF (reference sequence). With 5 bases removed from V and 10 bases from J, the gap between germline ends came to 10 bases. This CDR3 is built from 11 residues. The TCR comes from a woman aged 45-60 years with acute or convalescent COVID-19. The V call is TRBV15, the J call TRBJ2-3; unclear D gene. Input material: peripheral blood. As DNA, the CDR3 is TGTGCCACCAGCGAGGAAGAGGCGCAGTATTTT. It codes for CATSEEEAQYF.